The clone carrying this T cell receptor (beta chain) was counted ten times or more. Its antigen is as yet unknown. The data were obtained in a study of blood T cells in healthy people across ages. Regarding the study as a whole: Strongly correlated with naive T cell percentage was TCR beta diversity.

The CDR3 runs to 12 residues. Germline CDR1 is KGHDR and CDR2 is SFDVKD. Trimming took 5 bases from V and 0 from J, leaving 3 bases between them. Together with a sample-barcoded 5' primer, a J-beta primer mix was included in a second PCR lasting about 6 to 11 cycles. Tags on each cDNA molecule came from a template-switch adaptor with 12 random nucleotides. TCRdb itself ran the 5' RACE reads through MiXCR, one entry per CDR3 protein. The sample has hundreds of thousands of distinct CDR3 sequences; about 30% are singletons. In terms of origin and age, donors were healthy Caucasian individuals from Russia aged roughly 6 to 95. Isolation per sample recovered at least 7 million PBMCs.

Sequenced input: blood. This clonotype was obtained from a woman aged 80 or over in good health. The rearrangement links TRBV24-1 to TRBJ1-2; D remains ambiguous. CDR3 residues: CATSAANYGYTF. The CDR3 DNA follows: TGTGCCACCAGTGCGGCTAACTATGGCTACACCTTC.